Listed here are 8 T cell receptor beta chains from one sample, sequenced in a study of breast tumors, draining lymph nodes, adjacent tissues. TCRdb re-called the multiplex PCR reads with MiXCR, one entry per CDR3 protein. In the table there are 60,000 to 70,000 distinct CDR3 sequences, approximately 57% of which are singletons. The specimen sequenced was breast tumor tissue. These receptors were obtained from a female donor with breast cancer. Some clones in this sample may be carry-over from other donors' samples.

With regard to this clonotype: Relative to the germline gene, one junction end is altered; a read error may explain this. This chain links TRBV7-6 with TRBJ2-2, with D perhaps given as TRBD1 or TRBD2 (5 bases each). Germline loops: CDR1 SGHVS, CDR2 FNYEAQ. This CDR3 is built from 14 residues. In DNA, the CDR3 is TGTGCCAGTCAGGCTTCACAGGACACCGGGGAGCTGTCTTTT. This translates into CASQASQDTGELSF.

In the case of this clonotype: The germline gene is not matched at one end of the junction; a read error may be the cause. The chain combines TRBV24-1 with TRBJ2-1; D call uncertain. The germline CDR1 and CDR2 sequences are KGHDR and SFDVKD. The CDR3 consists of 15 residues. The CDR3 region is CATSDLADSYNEQFF. CDR3 DNA sequence: TGCGCCACCAGTGATTTGGCAGATTCCTACAATGAGCAGTTCTTC.

This clonotype has only a few counts. The gene calls are TRBV19 and TRBJ2-3, with 14 bases identical to TRBD2. CDR3 size: 18 residues. CDR1 and CDR2 from the germline V gene are LNHDA and SQIVND (reference sequence). The V segment lost 3 bases and the J segment 5 bases; nucleotides outside the gene matches: 10. The CDR3 DNA reads TGTGCCAGTAGTATTCAAGGGACTAGCGGGAGTGTTAGAGATACGCAGTATTTT. It encodes CASSIQGTSGSVRDTQYF.

The chain joins TRBV2 to TRBJ2-1; 11 bases line up with TRBD2. The CDR3 sequence is 15 residues long. V shed 7 bases and J 3 bases; nucleotides not matched to a gene: 5. Germline-derived CDR1 and CDR2 are SNHLY and FYNNEI. The CDR3 is CASMAGTSGYNEQFF. The CDR3 nucleotides read TGTGCCAGCATGGCTGGGACTAGCGGCTACAATGAGCAGTTCTTC.

This clonotype showed up many times. V and J are TRBV28 and TRBJ1-5; TRBD1 might be the D (5 bases). With 3 bases removed from V and 5 bases from J, the gap between germline ends came to 11 bases. The CDR3 totals 14 residues. Per germline, CDR1 MDHEN and CDR2 SYDVKM. The CDR3 sequence is CASSLGQGYQPQHF. The CDR3 nucleotides read TGTGCCAGCAGTTTGGGTCAGGGATATCAGCCCCAGCATTTT.

Note on this clonotype: The junction and the germline gene differ at one end; a read error may be behind it. V is TRBV19 and J is TRBJ2-7; D is unresolved. Germline assignment: CDR1 LNHDA and CDR2 SQIVND (reference sequence). This CDR3 comprises 12 residues. The chain's CDR3 is CAGSIEDREQYF. CDR3 sequence (DNA): TGTGCCGGTAGTATTGAGGATCGCGAGCAGTACTTC.

The J gene is TRBJ2-7, the V gene TRBV10-3; 8 bases are shared with TRBD1. This CDR3 spans 15 amino acids. With 0 bases clipped from V and 3 bases from J, the junction kept 4 bases outside the gene matches. Germline CDR1 and CDR2: ENHRY and SYGVKD. In DNA form, the CDR3 reads TGTGCCATCAGTGAGTCCAGGACAGGGAGCTACGAGCAGTACTTC. Its protein product is CAISESRTGSYEQYF.

This clonotype was seen many times. The V and J genes are TRBV2 and TRBJ2-1, with 7 bases identical to TRBD1. The junction had 2 bases not matched to a gene; V was cut back by 6 bases and J by 0 bases. CDR3 length equals 14 residues. Germline assignment: CDR1 SNHLY and CDR2 FYNNEI. CDR3 coding DNA: TGTGCCAGCAGACAGGGGAGCTCCTACAATGAGCAGTTCTTC. It codes for CASRQGSSYNEQFF.